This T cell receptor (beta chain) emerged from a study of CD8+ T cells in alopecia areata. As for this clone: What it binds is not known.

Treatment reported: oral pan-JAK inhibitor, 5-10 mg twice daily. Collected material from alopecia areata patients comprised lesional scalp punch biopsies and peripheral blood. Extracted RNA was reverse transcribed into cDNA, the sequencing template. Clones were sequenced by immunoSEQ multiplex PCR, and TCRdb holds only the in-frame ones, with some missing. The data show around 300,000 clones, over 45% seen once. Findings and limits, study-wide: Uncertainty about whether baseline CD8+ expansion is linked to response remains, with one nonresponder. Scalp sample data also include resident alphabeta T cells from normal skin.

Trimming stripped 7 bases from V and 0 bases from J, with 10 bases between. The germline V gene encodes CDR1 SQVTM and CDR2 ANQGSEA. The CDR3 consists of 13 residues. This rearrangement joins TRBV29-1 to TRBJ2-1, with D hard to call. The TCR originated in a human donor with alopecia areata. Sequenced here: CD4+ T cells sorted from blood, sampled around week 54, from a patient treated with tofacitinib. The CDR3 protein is CSGRLSSYNEQFF. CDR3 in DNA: TGCAGCGGGCGACTGAGCTCCTACAATGAGCAGTTCTTC.